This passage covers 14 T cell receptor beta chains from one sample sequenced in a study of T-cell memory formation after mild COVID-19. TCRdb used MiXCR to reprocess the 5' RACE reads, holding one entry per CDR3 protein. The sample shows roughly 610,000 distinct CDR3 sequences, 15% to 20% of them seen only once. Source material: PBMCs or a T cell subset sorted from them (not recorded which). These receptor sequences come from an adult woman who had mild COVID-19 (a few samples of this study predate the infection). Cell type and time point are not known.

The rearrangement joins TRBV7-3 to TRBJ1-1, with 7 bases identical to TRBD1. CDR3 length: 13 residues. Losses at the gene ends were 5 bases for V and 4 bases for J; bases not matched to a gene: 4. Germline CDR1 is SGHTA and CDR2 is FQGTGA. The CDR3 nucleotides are TGTGCCAGCAGCGAAACAGGGGCCACTGAAGCTTTCTTT. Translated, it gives CASSETGATEAFF. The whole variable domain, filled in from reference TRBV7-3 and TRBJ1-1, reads GAGVSQTPSNKVTEKGKYVELRCDPISGHTALYWYRQSLGQGPEFLIYFQGTGAADDSGLPNDRFFAVRPEGSVSTLKIQRTERGDSAVYLCASSETGATEAFFGQGTRLTVV.

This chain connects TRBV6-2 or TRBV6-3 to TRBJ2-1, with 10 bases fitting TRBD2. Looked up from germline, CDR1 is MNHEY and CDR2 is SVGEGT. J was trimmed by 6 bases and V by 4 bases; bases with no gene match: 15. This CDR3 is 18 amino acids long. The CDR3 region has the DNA TGTGCCAGCAGTTGGGGGAGCGGACTAGCGGCCCGGGGCAATGAGCAGTTCTTC. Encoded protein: CASSWGSGLAARGNEQFF.

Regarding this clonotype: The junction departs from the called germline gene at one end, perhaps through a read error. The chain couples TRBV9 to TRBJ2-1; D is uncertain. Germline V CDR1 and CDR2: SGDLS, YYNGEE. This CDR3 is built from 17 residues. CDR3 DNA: TGTGCCAGCAGCGTACTGTCTTCAGACCACCGACACAATGAGAAGTTCTTC. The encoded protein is CASSVLSSDHRHNEKFF.

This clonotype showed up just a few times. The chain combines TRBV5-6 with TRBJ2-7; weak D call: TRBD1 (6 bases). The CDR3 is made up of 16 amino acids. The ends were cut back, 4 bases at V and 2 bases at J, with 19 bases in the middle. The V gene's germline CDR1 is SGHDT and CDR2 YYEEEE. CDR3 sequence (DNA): TGTGCCAGCAGCCCTCGCTGGCAGGGGCACACCTACGAGCAGTACTTC. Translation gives CASSPRWQGHTYEQYF.

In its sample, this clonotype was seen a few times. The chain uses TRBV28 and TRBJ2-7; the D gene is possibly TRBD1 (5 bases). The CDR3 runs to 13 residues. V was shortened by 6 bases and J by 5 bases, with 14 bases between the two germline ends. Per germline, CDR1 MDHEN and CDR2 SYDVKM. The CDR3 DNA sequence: TGTGCCAGCAGGCCCCAGGGTAACCACGAGCAGTACTTC. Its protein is CASRPQGNHEQYF.

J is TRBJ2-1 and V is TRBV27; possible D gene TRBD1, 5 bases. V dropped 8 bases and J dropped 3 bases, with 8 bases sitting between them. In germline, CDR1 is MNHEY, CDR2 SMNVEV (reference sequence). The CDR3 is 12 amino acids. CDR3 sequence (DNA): TGTGCCAGCTACGACAGCTACAATGAGCAGTTCTTC. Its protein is CASYDSYNEQFF.

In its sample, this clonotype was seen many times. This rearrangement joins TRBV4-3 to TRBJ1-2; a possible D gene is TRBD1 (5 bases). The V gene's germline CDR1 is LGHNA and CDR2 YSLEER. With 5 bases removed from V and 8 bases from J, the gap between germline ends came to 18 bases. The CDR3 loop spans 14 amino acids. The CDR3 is CASSTLRGVGGYTF. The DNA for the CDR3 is TGCGCCAGCAGCACCCTAAGGGGAGTGGGGGGCTACACCTTC.

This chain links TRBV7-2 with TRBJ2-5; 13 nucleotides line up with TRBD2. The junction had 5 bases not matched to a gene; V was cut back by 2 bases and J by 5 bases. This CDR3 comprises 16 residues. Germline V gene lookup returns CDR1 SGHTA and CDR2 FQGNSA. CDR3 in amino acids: CASSLLPGLAGETQYF. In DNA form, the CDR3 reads TGTGCCAGCAGCTTACTTCCGGGACTAGCGGGGGAGACCCAGTACTTC.

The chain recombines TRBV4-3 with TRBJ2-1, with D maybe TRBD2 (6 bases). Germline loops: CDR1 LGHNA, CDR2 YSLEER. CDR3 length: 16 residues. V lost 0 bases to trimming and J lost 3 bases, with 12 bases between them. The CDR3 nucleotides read TGCGCCAGCAGCCAAGATTCGGTAGCGGACTACAATGAGCAGTTCTTC. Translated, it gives CASSQDSVADYNEQFF.

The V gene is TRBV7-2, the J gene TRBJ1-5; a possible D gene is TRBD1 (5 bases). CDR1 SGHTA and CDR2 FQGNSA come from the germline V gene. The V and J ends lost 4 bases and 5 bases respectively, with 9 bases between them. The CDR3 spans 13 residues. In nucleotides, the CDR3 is TGTGCCAGCAGCTGGGGCCGGGATCAGCCCCAGCATTTT. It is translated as CASSWGRDQPQHF.

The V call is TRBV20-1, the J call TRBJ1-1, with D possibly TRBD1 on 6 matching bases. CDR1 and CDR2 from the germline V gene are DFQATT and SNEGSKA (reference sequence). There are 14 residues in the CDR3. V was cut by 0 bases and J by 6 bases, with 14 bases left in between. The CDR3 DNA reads TGCAGTGCTAGAGATGTTACAGGGCTCGCTGAAGCTTTCTTT. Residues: CSARDVTGLAEAFF.

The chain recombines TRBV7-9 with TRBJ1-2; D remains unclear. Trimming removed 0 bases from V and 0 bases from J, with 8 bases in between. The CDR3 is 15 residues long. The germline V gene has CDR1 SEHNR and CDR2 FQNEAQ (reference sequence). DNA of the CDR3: TGTGCCAGCAGCTTAGCGCGTGTATCTAACTATGGCTACACCTTC. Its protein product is CASSLARVSNYGYTF.

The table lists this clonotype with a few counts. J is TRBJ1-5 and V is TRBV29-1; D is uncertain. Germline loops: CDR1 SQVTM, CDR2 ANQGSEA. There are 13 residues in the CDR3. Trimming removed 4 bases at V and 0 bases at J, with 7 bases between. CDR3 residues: CSVGDNSNQPQHF. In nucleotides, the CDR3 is TGCAGCGTTGGGGATAATAGCAATCAGCCCCAGCATTTT. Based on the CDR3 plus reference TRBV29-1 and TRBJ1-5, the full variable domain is SAVISQKPSRDICQRGTSLTIQCQVDSQVTMMFWYRQQPGQSLTLIATANQGSEATYESGFVIDKFPISRPNLTFSTLTVSNMSPEDSSIYLCSVGDNSNQPQHFGDGTRLSIL.

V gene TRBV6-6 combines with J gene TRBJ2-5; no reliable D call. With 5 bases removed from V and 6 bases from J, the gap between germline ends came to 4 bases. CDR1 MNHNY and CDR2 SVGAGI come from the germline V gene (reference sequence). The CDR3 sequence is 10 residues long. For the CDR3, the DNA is TGTGCCAGCAGTCTGCAGACCCAGTACTTC. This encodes CASSLQTQYF.